Listed here are 6 T cell receptor beta chains from one sample, sequenced in a study of early T cells in non-severe SARS-CoV-2 infection. MiXCR, run by TCRdb on the 5' RACE reads, gives a single entry per CDR3 protein. The sample shows tens of thousands of distinct CDR3 sequences, more than 10% of them seen only once. The sequenced sample consisted of whole blood. These receptor sequences come from an adult who was a healthcare worker with PCR-confirmed SARS-CoV-2 infection or an uninfected control (not recorded which).

In its sample, this clonotype was seen many times. The chain has TRBV5-1 and TRBJ2-1; TRBD2 matches 12 bases. The germline CDR1 and CDR2 sequences are SGHRS and YFSETQ. V dropped 0 bases and J dropped 9; count of bases not matched to a gene: 4. This CDR3 has 15 amino acids. The DNA of the CDR3 is TGCGCCAGCAGCTTGGGACTAGCGGGGGACAGTGAGCAGTTCTTC. It specifies CASSLGLAGDSEQFF.

This clonotype was seen many times. J is TRBJ2-1 and V is TRBV27, with D hard to call. From germline, CDR1 is MNHEY and CDR2 SMNVEV (reference sequence). This CDR3 has 15 amino acids. V lost 1 base, J lost 0 bases, and 7 bases lay in between. For the CDR3, the DNA is TGTGCCAGCAGTTTATTCGGAGCCTCCTACAATGAGCAGTTCTTC. It codes for CASSLFGASYNEQFF.

This clonotype was seen only a few times. This chain joins TRBV7-2 and TRBJ2-7; 12 nucleotides line up with TRBD2. Germline V gene lookup returns CDR1 SGHTA and CDR2 FQGNSA. The CDR3 covers 15 residues. V lost 6 bases, J lost 4 bases, and 7 bases stayed unmatched. CDR3 sequence: CASSYGLAGPYEQYF. For the CDR3, the DNA is TGTGCCAGCAGTTACGGACTAGCGGGACCTTACGAGCAGTACTTC.

V gene TRBV12-3 or TRBV12-4 combines with J gene TRBJ2-3, with D unresolved. The CDR3 sequence is 14 residues long. The V and J ends lost 1 base and 1 base respectively, with 6 bases between them. CDR3 bases: TGTGCCAGCAGTTTAGAAGGGCGCACAGATACGCAGTATTTT. Its translation is CASSLEGRTDTQYF.

This clonotype was seen a few times. The chain carries TRBV11-2 and TRBJ2-3; possible D gene TRBD1, 6 bases. The CDR3 spans 14 residues. Germline lookup yields CDR1 SGHAT and CDR2 FQNNGV. Trimming stripped 6 bases from V and 2 bases from J, with 12 bases between. The CDR3 coding sequence is TGTGCCAGCAGAGGACAGTTCCCCACAGATACGCAGTATTTT. This translates into CASRGQFPTDTQYF.

This clonotype was counted at least ten times. The CDR3 DNA reads TGTGCCAGTAGTAGAGGACAGGGCGGCCATGGCTACACCTTC. Translation: CASSRGQGGHGYTF. The chain joins TRBV19 to TRBJ1-2, with 8 nucleotides matching TRBD1. The CDR3 spans 14 residues. The junction had 7 bases not matched to a gene; V was cut back by 4 bases and J by 6 bases. Germline loops: CDR1 LNHDA, CDR2 SQIVND (reference sequence).